These 21 T cell receptor beta chains originate from one sample sequenced in a study of early T cells in non-severe SARS-CoV-2 infection. TCRdb re-analysed the 5' RACE reads in MiXCR, keeping a single row per CDR3 protein. The sample holds around 82,000 distinct CDR3 sequences, 9.5% to 15% seen once. The sample taken for sequencing was whole blood. The receptors come from an adult who was a healthcare worker with PCR-confirmed SARS-CoV-2 infection or an uninfected control (not recorded which).

There are a few counts of this clonotype. The genes are TRBV29-1 and TRBJ2-7, with D possibly being TRBD1 or TRBD2 (5 bases each). V was shortened by 4 bases and J by 4 bases, with 14 bases between the two germline ends. This CDR3 has 13 residues. CDR1 and CDR2 (germline): SQVTM, ANQGSEA. Here the CDR3 DNA reads TGCAGCGTTGGGGAGATCAAGGGGTACGAGCAGTACTTC. As protein: CSVGEIKGYEQYF.

This clonotype was picked up many times. V gene TRBV3-1 combines with J gene TRBJ2-7; D unclear. The germline V gene encodes CDR1 LGHDT and CDR2 YNNKEL (reference sequence). Trimming left V 3 bases short and J 1 base short, with 4 bases between. CDR3 size: 12 residues. The CDR3 loop is CASSHASYEQYF. CDR3 nucleotide sequence: TGTGCCAGCAGCCATGCATCCTACGAGCAGTACTTC.

This clonotype occurred a few times. The gene calls are TRBV7-2 and TRBJ2-3; possibly TRBD2 for D (6 bases). Germline V gene sequence: CDR1 SGHTA, CDR2 FQGNSA. The CDR3 runs 14 residues. The V end was cut by 5 bases, the J end by 8 bases, with 17 bases between. The DNA for the CDR3 is TGTGCCAGCAGCCTAGACCCTAGCGTTGGTACGCAGTATTTT. Encoded protein: CASSLDPSVGTQYF.

This clonotype was found a few times. The rearrangement uses TRBV27 and TRBJ2-7, with D possibly being TRBD2 (6 bases). Per germline, CDR1 MNHEY and CDR2 SMNVEV (reference sequence). The CDR3 length is 14 residues. V dropped 8 bases and J dropped 6 bases, with 20 bases sitting between them. CDR3 sequence: CASSIGGSSAEQYF. The CDR3 DNA follows: TGTGCCAGCTCCATTGGGGGGTCTTCAGCCGAGCAGTACTTC.

This clonotype has a handful of counts. The rearrangement uses TRBV5-4 and TRBJ2-7; 7 bases fit TRBD2. The ends lost 2 bases at V and 3 bases at J; junction bases unmatched: 8. Germline V gene sequence: CDR1 SGHNT, CDR2 YYREEE (reference sequence). The CDR3 is made up of 15 amino acids. The chain's CDR3 is CASSFASSGGYEQYF. DNA for the CDR3: TGTGCCAGCAGCTTTGCGTCTAGCGGAGGCTACGAGCAGTACTTC. Looking up the rest from reference TRBV5-4 and TRBJ2-7 gives the full variable domain: ETGVTQSPTHLIKTRGQQVTLRCSSQSGHNTVSWYQQALGQGPQFIFQYYREEENGRGNFPPRFSGLQFPNYSSELNVNALELDDSALYLCASSFASSGGYEQYFGPGTRLTVT.

This clonotype was observed a handful of times. V usage is TRBV19 and J usage is TRBJ2-3, with 9 bases fitting TRBD1. Germline trimming cut 5 bases from V and 6 bases from J; bases unmatched to any gene: 6. The CDR3 is made up of 14 amino acids. CDR1 LNHDA and CDR2 SQIVND come from the germline V gene (reference sequence). The CDR3 is CASSPRTGADTQYF. CDR3 DNA sequence: TGTGCCAGTAGTCCCCGGACAGGGGCTGATACGCAGTATTTT.

The CDR3 DNA follows: TGTGCCAGCAGCCTCGACAGGGGGTCCTACAATGAGCAGTTCTTC. Its protein product is CASSLDRGSYNEQFF. The V and J genes are TRBV3-1 and TRBJ2-1, with 9 bases identical to TRBD1. CDR3 length equals 15 residues. V lost 4 bases to trimming and J lost 1 base; unmatched junction nucleotides: 2. Germline V gives CDR1 LGHDT, CDR2 YNNKEL (reference sequence).

This clonotype has at least ten counts. The chain combines TRBV7-9 with TRBJ2-3; D gene ambiguous. Trimming removed 1 base at V and 6 bases at J, with 8 bases between. There are 13 residues in the CDR3. Looked up from germline, CDR1 is SEHNR and CDR2 is FQNEAQ (reference sequence). This CDR3 reads CASSLVNADTQYF. The CDR3 nucleotides read TGTGCCAGCAGCTTAGTAAATGCTGATACGCAGTATTTT.

This clonotype was counted many times. V gene TRBV11-2 combines with J gene TRBJ1-5, with TRBD1 as a possible D gene (6 bases). CDR1 and CDR2 (germline): SGHAT, FQNNGV. Deletions cut 1 base from V and 3 bases from J, with 10 bases between. This CDR3 region has 15 residues. CDR3 sequence reads: CASSLAGQLNQPQHF. CDR3 DNA sequence: TGTGCCAGCAGCTTAGCCGGACAGCTCAATCAGCCCCAGCATTTT.

The rearrangement links TRBV29-1 to TRBJ2-3; D unclear. CDR3 size: 13 residues. The germline V gene has CDR1 SQVTM and CDR2 ANQGSEA. CDR3 in amino acids: CTYGSAWTDTQYF. CDR3 in DNA: TGCACCTATGGGTCCGCCTGGACAGATACGCAGTATTTT.

This clonotype occurred a few times. The V and J genes are TRBV12-3 or TRBV12-4 and TRBJ2-7, with unresolved D. V lost 6 bases and J lost 1, with 7 bases in between. CDR3 length equals 12 residues. CDR3 coding DNA: TGTGCCAGCAGGGTGGGTTCCTACGAGCAGTACTTC. The encoded protein is CASRVGSYEQYF.

This chain joins TRBV5-1 and TRBJ1-1; D is unclear. The ends were cut back, 3 bases at V and 4 bases at J, with 13 bases in the middle. This CDR3 is 14 amino acids long. In germline, CDR1 is SGHRS, CDR2 YFSETQ. CDR3 protein: CASSSYSSGTEAFF. The CDR3 DNA follows: TGCGCCAGCAGCTCGTACAGCAGTGGCACTGAAGCTTTCTTT.

Comment on this clonotype: An end of the junction does not agree with germline; a read error may underlie this. The V gene is TRBV2, the J gene TRBJ2-7; 7 nucleotides line up with TRBD1. Germline V lookup: CDR1 SNHLY, CDR2 FYNNEI. CDR3 length: 13 residues. The CDR3 DNA sequence: TGTGCCAGCAGGCTTACAGGGGCCCACGAGCAGTACTTT. Translation: CASRLTGAHEQYF.

This clonotype was observed a few times. V is TRBV7-3 and J is TRBJ2-7, with 7 bases fitting TRBD1. The CDR3 consists of 15 residues. The V and J ends lost 5 bases and 2 bases, in that order; junction bases with no gene match: 9. Germline V lookup: CDR1 SGHTA, CDR2 FQGTGA. CDR3 protein: CASSRLDRDPYEQYF. CDR3 nucleotide sequence: TGTGCCAGCAGCCGCCTAGACAGGGATCCCTACGAGCAGTACTTC. Together with reference TRBV7-3 and TRBJ2-7, the CDR3 gives the full variable domain: GAGVSQTPSNKVTEKGKYVELRCDPISGHTALYWYRQSLGQGPEFLIYFQGTGAADDSGLPNDRFFAVRPEGSVSTLKIQRTERGDSAVYLCASSRLDRDPYEQYFGPGTRLTVT.

This clonotype was seen ten or more times. V is TRBV10-1 and J is TRBJ2-1, with 8 bases aligning to TRBD2. Germline CDR1 WNHNN, CDR2 SYGVQD (reference sequence). The CDR3 runs to 16 residues. The junction had 8 bases not matched to a gene; V was cut back by 7 bases and J by 0 bases. CDR3 sequence: CASIRLARGSYNEQFF. The DNA of the CDR3 is TGCGCCAGCATACGACTAGCGCGGGGCTCCTACAATGAGCAGTTCTTC.

The V gene is TRBV9, the J gene TRBJ2-3, with TRBD1 matching over 9 bases. V was pared by 1 base and J by 4 bases, with 4 bases of the junction left unmatched. This CDR3 is built from 15 residues. CDR1 SGDLS and CDR2 YYNGEE come from the germline V gene. CDR3 loop: CASSVRGDRADTQYF. DNA of the CDR3: TGTGCCAGCAGCGTACGCGGGGACAGGGCAGATACGCAGTATTTT.

The J gene is TRBJ1-1, the V gene TRBV30; D is possibly TRBD1 (5 bases). CDR3 size: 17 residues. From germline, CDR1 is GTSNPN and CDR2 SVGIG (reference sequence). V lost 2 bases, J lost 1 base, and 20 bases lay in between. The chain's CDR3 is CAWSSRRELQGNTEAFF. The CDR3 coding sequence is TGTGCCTGGAGTTCGCGCAGGGAACTTCAGGGGAACACTGAAGCTTTCTTT.

This clonotype was recorded at least ten times. The chain uses TRBV12-3 or TRBV12-4 and TRBJ2-6; D unresolved. V shed 10 bases and J shed 2 bases, with 12 bases lying between them. The CDR3 is 14 amino acids. CDR3 in amino acids: CAIESSTGANVLTF. In DNA form, the CDR3 reads TGTGCCATCGAGAGTTCCACTGGGGCCAACGTCCTGACTTTC.

The sample holds a few counts of this clonotype. The chain joins TRBV5-4 to TRBJ2-3; D is possibly TRBD2 (5 bases). The germline CDR1 and CDR2 sequences are SGHNT and YYREEE (reference sequence). Trimming pared 0 bases from V and 1 base from J, leaving 15 bases between. The CDR3 totals 17 residues. The CDR3 DNA reads TGTGCCAGCAGCTTGGACGAGACTATCAAGCGCACAGATACGCAGTATTTT. Its translation: CASSLDETIKRTDTQYF.

A few counts support this clonotype. The rearrangement uses TRBV29-1 and TRBJ2-7; 9 bases fit TRBD1. In germline, CDR1 is SQVTM, CDR2 ANQGSEA. Trimming removed 5 bases from V and 4 bases from J; junction bases left unmatched: 6. The CDR3 totals 13 residues. CDR3 in amino acids: CSVRTGVFYEQYF. In nucleotides, the CDR3 is TGCAGCGTTAGGACAGGGGTGTTTTACGAGCAGTACTTC.

In its sample, this clonotype was seen a few times. This chain links TRBV27 with TRBJ2-1; TRBD2 matches at 9 bases. CDR3 size: 15 residues. CDR1 and CDR2 (germline): MNHEY, SMNVEV (reference sequence). J lost 1 base, V lost 8 bases, and 6 bases had no gene match. CDR3 sequence: CASGLAGASYNEQFF. CDR3 in DNA: TGTGCCAGCGGATTAGCGGGAGCGTCCTACAATGAGCAGTTCTTC.